This T cell receptor (beta chain) is drawn from a study of PD-1 blockade in classical Hodgkin lymphoma. Findings of the study overall: A significant rise in TCR diversity was seen by C4D1 for CD4+ cells but not for CD8+ cells. Still unresolved is the cause of the repertoire differences, which may be disease activity or prior therapy.

With respect to this clone: Its specificity is not known.

Each patient relapsed following autologous stem cell transplantation, and prior brentuximab vedotin exposure differed. CDR3 length: 14 amino acids. Deletions cut 6 bases from V and 5 bases from J, with 14 bases between. CDR1 and CDR2 (germline): MNHNS, SASEGT. Sequenced by immunoSEQ multiplex PCR; TCRdb stores in-frame clones only, minus some. The data hold roughly 4,700 clones, with approximately 72% observed a single time. This sequence joins TRBV6-1 and TRBJ2-1, with D perhaps matching TRBD2 (6 bases). This clonotype originated in a human donor with classical Hodgkin lymphoma. The material sequenced was peripheral blood mononuclear cells (PBMCs), taken before the second cycle of nivolumab. The CDR3 sequence: CASRDGGPNNEQFF. The CDR3 nucleotides are TGTGCCAGCAGGGACGGGGGACCTAACAATGAGCAGTTCTTC.